This T cell receptor beta chain was retrieved from a study of blood T cell repertoires in COVID-19. About the study: The United States, Italy and Spain provided the acute and convalescent COVID-19 samples.

Per germline, CDR1 SGHRS and CDR2 YFSETQ. The V end was cut by 0 bases, the J end by 7 bases, with 8 bases between. This CDR3 comprises 13 residues. The sample holds one count of this clone. In the authors' methods: Cell counts per sample came from amplifying reference gene primers. Repertoires were generated with immunoSEQ multiplex PCR, while TCRdb's copy carries only in-frame clones and drops some. V and J calls and clone size come straight from that table; D and trimming were deduced from the DNA. The table includes roughly 200,000 clones, nearly 90% detected once. Sequences were obtained from peripheral blood. The chain has TRBV5-1 and TRBJ2-1; no firm D call. The clonotype originates from a man aged 50 or older with acute or convalescent COVID-19. CDR3 nucleotides: TGCGCCAGCAGCTTGGAAGCCGGGAATGAGCAGTTCTTC. As protein: CASSLEAGNEQFF.